Sequencing of this T cell receptor beta chain was carried out in a study of identical twins. TCRdb re-called the 5' RACE reads through MiXCR, storing one row per CDR3 protein. The data show hundreds of thousands of distinct CDR3 sequences, with approximately 13% seen just once and more than 6% held by the top ten. Germline V gene data show CDR1 as SGHVS and CDR2 as FQNEAQ. This CDR3 is 15 amino acids long. The V and J ends lost 1 base and 4 bases respectively, with 14 bases between them. This clonotype showed up just a few times. The data also belong to a second study, concerning yellow fever vaccine responses in identical twins.

The TCR originated in a woman aged 18-29 years in good health. The J gene is TRBJ2-7, the V gene TRBV7-8, with D perhaps assigned TRBD1 or TRBD2 (6 bases each). The sequenced sample was CD8+ T cells sorted from blood. The CDR3 spells CASSLGGTFLYEQYF. CDR3 nucleotides: TGTGCCAGCAGCTTAGGCGGGACATTTCTATACGAGCAGTACTTC.